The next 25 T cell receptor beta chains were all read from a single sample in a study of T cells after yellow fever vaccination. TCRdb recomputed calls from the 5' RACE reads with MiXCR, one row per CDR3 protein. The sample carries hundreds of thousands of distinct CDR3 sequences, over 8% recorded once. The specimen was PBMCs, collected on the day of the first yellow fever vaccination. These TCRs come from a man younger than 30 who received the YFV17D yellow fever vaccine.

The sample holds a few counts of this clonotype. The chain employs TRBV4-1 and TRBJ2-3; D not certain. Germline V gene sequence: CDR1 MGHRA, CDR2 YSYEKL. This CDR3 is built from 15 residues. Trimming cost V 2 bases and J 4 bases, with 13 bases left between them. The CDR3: CASSQNPFSSDTQYF. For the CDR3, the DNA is TGCGCCAGCAGCCAAAACCCGTTTTCATCAGATACGCAGTATTTT.

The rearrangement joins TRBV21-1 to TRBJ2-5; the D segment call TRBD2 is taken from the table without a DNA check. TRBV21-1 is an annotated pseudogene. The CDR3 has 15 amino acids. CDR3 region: CASSKWEGERETQYF. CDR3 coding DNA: TGTGCCAGCAGCAAATGGGAGGGTGAGCGAGAGACCCAGTACTTC.

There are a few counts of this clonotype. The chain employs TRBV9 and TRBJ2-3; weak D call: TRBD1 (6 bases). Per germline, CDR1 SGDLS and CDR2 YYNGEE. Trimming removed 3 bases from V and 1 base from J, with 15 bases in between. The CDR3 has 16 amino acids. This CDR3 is CASSAYGTLGTDTQYF. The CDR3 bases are TGTGCCAGCAGCGCATACGGGACATTAGGCACAGATACGCAGTATTTT.

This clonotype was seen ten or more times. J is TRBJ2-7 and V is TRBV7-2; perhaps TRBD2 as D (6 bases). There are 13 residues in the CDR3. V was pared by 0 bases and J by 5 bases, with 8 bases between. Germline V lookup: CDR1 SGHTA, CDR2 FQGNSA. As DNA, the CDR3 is TGTGCCAGCAGCTTAGCGCGGGGCCACGAGCAGTACTTC. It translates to CASSLARGHEQYF.

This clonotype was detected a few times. The CDR3 sequence: CASSIGDSYNEQFF. The CDR3 DNA sequence: TGTGCCAGTAGTATAGGTGACAGCTACAATGAGCAGTTCTTC. The V and J genes are TRBV19 and TRBJ2-1; maybe TRBD1 (5 bases). V lost 1 base and J lost 3, with 7 bases in between. The CDR3 runs to 14 residues. Looked up from germline, CDR1 is LNHDA and CDR2 is SQIVND (reference sequence). The full variable domain, with the rest looked up from reference TRBV19 and TRBJ2-1, is DGGITQSPKYLFRKEGQNVTLSCEQNLNHDAMYWYRQDPGQGLRLIYYSQIVNDFQKGDIAEGYSVSREKKESFPLTVTSAQKNPTAFYLCASSIGDSYNEQFFGPGTRLTVL.

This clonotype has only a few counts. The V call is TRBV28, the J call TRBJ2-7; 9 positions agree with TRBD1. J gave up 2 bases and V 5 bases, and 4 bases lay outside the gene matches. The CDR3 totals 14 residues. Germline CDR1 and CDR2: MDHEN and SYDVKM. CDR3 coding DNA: TGTGCCAGCAGTAGAGGGGACAGGGCCTACGAGCAGTACGTC. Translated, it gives CASSRGDRAYEQYV.

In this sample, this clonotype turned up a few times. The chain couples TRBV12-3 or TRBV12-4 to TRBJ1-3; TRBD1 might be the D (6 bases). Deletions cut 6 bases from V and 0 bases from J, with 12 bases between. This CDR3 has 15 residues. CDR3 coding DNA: TGTGCCAGCAGACAAACAGGGAACTCTGGAAACACCATATATTTT. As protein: CASRQTGNSGNTIYF.

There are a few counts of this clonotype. In DNA, the CDR3 is TGCGCCAGCAGCCAAGTCGGGGGAACAGAGACCCAGTACTTC. Amino acids: CASSQVGGTETQYF. The V gene is TRBV4-1, the J gene TRBJ2-5, with a weak D call TRBD2 (6 bases). The V end lost 1 base, the J end lost 4 bases, and 10 bases lay between the germline ends. The CDR3 runs to 14 residues. CDR1 is MGHRA, CDR2 YSYEKL, per germline.

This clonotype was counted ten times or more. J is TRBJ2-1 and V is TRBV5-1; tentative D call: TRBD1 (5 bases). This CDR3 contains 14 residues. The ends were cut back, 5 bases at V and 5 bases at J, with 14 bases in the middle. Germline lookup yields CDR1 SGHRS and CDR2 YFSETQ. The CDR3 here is CASSIYVGHNEQFF. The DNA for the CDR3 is TGCGCCAGCAGTATTTACGTGGGGCACAATGAGCAGTTCTTC.

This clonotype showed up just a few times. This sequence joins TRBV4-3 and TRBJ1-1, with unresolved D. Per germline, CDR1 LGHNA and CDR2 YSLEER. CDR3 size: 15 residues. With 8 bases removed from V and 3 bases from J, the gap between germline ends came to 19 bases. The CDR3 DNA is TGCGCCAGCTCCCCTAAAGGGAGGGCCTACACTGAAGCTTTCTTT. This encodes CASSPKGRAYTEAFF.

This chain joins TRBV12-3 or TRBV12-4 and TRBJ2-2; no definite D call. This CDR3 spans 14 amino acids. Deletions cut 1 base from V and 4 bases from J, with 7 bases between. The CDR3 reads CASSLGPVTGELFF. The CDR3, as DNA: TGTGCCAGCAGTTTAGGACCGGTCACCGGGGAGCTGTTTTTT.

CDR3 DNA sequence: TGTGCCAGCAGTACCGGGGATAGCGGGCTCTGGGAGCAGTTCTTC. Protein sequence: CASSTGDSGLWEQFF. The V and J genes are TRBV6-2 or TRBV6-3 and TRBJ2-1, with TRBD2 matching over 7 bases. The germline CDR1 and CDR2 sequences are MNHEY and SVGEGT. CDR3 length equals 15 residues. Trimming cost V 5 bases and J 10 bases; bases outside gene matches: 14.

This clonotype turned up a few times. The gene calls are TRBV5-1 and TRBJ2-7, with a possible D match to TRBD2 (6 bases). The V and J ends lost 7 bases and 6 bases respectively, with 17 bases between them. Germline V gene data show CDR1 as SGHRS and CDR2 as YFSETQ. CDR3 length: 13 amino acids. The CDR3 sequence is CASRGTIAVEQYF. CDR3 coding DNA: TGCGCCAGCCGGGGGACCATCGCGGTCGAGCAGTACTTC. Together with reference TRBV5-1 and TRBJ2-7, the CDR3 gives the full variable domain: KAGVTQTPRYLIKTRGQQVTLSCSPISGHRSVSWYQQTPGQGLQFLFEYFSETQRNKGNFPGRFSGRQFSNSRSEMNVSTLELGDSALYLCASRGTIAVEQYFGPGTRLTVT.

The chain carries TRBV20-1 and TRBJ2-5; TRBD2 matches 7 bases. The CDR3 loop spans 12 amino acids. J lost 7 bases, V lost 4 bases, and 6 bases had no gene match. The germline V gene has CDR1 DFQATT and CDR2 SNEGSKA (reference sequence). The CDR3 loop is CSATVWEGTQYF. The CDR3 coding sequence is TGCAGTGCTACTGTCTGGGAGGGGACCCAGTACTTC.

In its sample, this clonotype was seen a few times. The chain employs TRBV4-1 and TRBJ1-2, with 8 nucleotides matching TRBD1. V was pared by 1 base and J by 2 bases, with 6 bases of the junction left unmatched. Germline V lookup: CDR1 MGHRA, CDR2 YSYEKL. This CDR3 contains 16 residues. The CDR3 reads CASSQGTGLSNYGYTF. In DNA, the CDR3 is TGCGCCAGCAGCCAAGGGACAGGGTTGTCGAACTATGGCTACACCTTC.

The CDR3 nucleotides read TGCGCCAGCAGCCAAGCCCTAGCGGCAGAGACCCAGTACTTC. This gives the protein CASSQALAAETQYF. The V call is TRBV4-3, the J call TRBJ2-5; 7 nucleotides line up with TRBD2. V lost 1 base and J lost 4; bases outside the gene matches: 3. Germline V gene sequence: CDR1 LGHNA, CDR2 YSLEER. The CDR3 spans 14 residues.

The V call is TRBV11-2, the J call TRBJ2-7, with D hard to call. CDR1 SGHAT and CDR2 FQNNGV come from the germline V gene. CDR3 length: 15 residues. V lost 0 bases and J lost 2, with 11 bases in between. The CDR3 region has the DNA TGTGCCAGCAGCTTAGATCCCGCAGTAACCTACGAGCAGTACTTC. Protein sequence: CASSLDPAVTYEQYF.

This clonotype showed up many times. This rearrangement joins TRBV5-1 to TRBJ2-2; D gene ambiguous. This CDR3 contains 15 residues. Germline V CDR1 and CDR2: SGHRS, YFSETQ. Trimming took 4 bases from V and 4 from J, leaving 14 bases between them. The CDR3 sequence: CASSARTDLTGELFF. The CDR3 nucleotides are TGCGCCAGCAGCGCCCGGACCGACCTCACCGGGGAGCTGTTTTTT.

The chain's CDR3 is CASSPGEDEAFF. The DNA of the CDR3 is TGTGCCAGCTCACCAGGGGAAGATGAAGCTTTCTTT. The rearrangement joins TRBV18 to TRBJ1-1; D unresolved. CDR1 is KGHSH and CDR2 is LQKENI in the germline V gene. This CDR3 has 12 residues. V was pared by 2 bases and J by 7 bases, with 8 bases between.

CDR3 nucleotide sequence: TGCGCCAGCAAACTCACCGGGGAGCTGTTTTTT. It yields the protein CASKLTGELFF. The chain combines TRBV5-1 with TRBJ2-2; no reliable D call. The CDR3 sequence is 11 residues long. Germline V gene lookup returns CDR1 SGHRS and CDR2 YFSETQ. Trimming pared 6 bases from V and 4 bases from J, leaving 4 bases between.

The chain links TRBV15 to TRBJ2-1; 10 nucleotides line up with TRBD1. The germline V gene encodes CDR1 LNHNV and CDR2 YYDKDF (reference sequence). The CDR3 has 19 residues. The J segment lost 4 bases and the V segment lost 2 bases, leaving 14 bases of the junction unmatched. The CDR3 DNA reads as TGTGCCACCAGCAGACAAAAACCAACCACGGGACAGGGGTACAATGAGCAGTTCTTC. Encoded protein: CATSRQKPTTGQGYNEQFF.

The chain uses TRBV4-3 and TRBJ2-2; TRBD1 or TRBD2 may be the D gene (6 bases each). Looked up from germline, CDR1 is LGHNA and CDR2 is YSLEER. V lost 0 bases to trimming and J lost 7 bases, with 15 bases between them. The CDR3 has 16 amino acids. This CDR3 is CASSQDWGAPDGELFF. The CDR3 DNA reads TGCGCCAGCAGCCAAGATTGGGGGGCGCCGGACGGGGAGCTGTTTTTT.

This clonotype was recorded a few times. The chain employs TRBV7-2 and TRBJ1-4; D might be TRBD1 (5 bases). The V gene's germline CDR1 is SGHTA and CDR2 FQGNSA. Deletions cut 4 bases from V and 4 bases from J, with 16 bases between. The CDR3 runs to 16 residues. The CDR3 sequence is CASSWGSRVYNEKLFF. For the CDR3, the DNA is TGTGCCAGCAGCTGGGGATCCAGGGTATATAATGAAAAACTGTTTTTT.

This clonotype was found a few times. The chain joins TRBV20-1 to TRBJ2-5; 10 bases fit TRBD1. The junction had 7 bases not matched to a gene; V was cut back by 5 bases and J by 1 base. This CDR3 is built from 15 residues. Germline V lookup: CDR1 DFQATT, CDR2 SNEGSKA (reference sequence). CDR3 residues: CSARWDRGGQETQYF. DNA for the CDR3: TGCAGTGCTCGATGGGACAGGGGAGGCCAAGAGACCCAGTACTTC.

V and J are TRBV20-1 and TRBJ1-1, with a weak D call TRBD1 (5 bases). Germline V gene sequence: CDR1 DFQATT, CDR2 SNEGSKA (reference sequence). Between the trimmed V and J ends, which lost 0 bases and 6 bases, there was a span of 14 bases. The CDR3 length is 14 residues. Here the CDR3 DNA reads TGCAGTGCTAGAGACAGCGGGGGAATGGCTGAAGCTTTCTTT. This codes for CSARDSGGMAEAFF.